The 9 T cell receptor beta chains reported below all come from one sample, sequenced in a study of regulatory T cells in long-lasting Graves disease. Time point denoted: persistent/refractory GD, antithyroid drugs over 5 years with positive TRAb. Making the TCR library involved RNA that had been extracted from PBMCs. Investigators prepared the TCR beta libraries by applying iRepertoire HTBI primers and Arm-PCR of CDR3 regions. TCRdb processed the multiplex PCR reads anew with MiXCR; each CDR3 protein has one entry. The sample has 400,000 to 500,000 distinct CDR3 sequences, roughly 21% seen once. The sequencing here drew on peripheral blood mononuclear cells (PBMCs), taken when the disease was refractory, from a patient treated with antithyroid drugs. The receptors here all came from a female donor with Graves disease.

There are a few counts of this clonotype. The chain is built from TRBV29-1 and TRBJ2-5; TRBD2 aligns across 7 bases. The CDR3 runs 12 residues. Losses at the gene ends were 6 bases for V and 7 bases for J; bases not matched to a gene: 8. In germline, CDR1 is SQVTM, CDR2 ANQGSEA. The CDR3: CSVTSAGGTQYF. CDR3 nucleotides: TGCAGCGTCACTAGCGCCGGGGGGACCCAGTACTTC.

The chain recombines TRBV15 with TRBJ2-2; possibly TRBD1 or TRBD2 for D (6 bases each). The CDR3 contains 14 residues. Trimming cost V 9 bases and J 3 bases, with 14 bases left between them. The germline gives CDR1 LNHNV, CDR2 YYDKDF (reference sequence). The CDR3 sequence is CATSPGEDTGELFF. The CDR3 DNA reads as TGTGCCACAAGTCCAGGGGAGGACACCGGGGAGCTGTTTTTT.

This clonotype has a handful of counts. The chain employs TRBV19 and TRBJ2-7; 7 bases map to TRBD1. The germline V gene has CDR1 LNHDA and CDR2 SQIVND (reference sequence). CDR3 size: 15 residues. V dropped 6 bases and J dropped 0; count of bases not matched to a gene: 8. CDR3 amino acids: CASSRGQAVSYEQYF. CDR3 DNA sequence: TGTGCCAGTAGCCGCGGACAGGCGGTCTCCTACGAGCAGTACTTC.

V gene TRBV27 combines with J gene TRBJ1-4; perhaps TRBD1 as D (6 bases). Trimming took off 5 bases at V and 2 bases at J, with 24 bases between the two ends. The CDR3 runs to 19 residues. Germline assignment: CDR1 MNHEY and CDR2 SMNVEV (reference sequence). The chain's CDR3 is CASSTTGRRMRGTNEKLFF. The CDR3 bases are TGTGCCAGCAGTACTACAGGGAGAAGGATGCGGGGCACTAATGAAAAACTGTTTTTT. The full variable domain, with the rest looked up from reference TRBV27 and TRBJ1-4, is EAQVTQNPRYLITVTGKKLTVTCSQNMNHEYMSWYRQDPGLGLRQIYYSMNVEVTDKGDVPEGYKVSRKEKRNFPLILESPSPNQTSLYFCASSTTGRRMRGTNEKLFFGSGTQLSVL.

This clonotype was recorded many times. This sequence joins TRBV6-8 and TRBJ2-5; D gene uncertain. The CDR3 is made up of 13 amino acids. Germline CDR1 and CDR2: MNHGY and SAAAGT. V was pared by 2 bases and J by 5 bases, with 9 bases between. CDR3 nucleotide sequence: TGTGCCAGCAGTTACCTGGCGGTCGAGACCCAGTACTTC. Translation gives CASSYLAVETQYF.

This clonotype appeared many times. Written as DNA, the CDR3 is TGTGCCAGCAGCAGAGGACTAGCGGGGCTAAACTCCTACGAGCAGTACTTC. It is translated as CASSRGLAGLNSYEQYF. The chain recombines TRBV28 with TRBJ2-7; 12 nucleotides align to TRBD2. V trimming: 6 bases; J trimming: 0 bases; junction bases outside the gene matches: 9. The CDR3 has 17 amino acids. The germline V gene has CDR1 MDHEN and CDR2 SYDVKM.

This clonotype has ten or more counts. For the CDR3, the DNA is TGCGCCAGCAGTTACGAAACCCCCGGGGTGGACGAGCAGTACTTC. Translation: CASSYETPGVDEQYF. The V gene is TRBV5-1, the J gene TRBJ2-7; TRBD2 might be the D (5 bases). Germline-derived CDR1 and CDR2 are SGHRS and YFSETQ. Trimming shortened V by 5 bases and J by 5 bases, and 20 bases separated the two germline ends. The CDR3 runs to 15 residues.

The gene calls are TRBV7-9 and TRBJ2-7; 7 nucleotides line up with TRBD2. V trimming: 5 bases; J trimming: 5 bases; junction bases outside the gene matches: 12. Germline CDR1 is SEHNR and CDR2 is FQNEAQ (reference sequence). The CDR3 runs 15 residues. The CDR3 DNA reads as TGTGCCAGCAGCCTTAGCGGGTCCTCAGGAGACGAGCAGTACTTC. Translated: CASSLSGSSGDEQYF.

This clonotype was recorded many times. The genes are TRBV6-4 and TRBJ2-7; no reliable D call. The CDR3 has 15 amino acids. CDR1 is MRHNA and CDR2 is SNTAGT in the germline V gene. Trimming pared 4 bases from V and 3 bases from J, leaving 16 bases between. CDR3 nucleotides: TGTGCCAGCAGTGGTTGCAGCCACAGCCACTACGAGCAGTACTTC. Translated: CASSGCSHSHYEQYF.